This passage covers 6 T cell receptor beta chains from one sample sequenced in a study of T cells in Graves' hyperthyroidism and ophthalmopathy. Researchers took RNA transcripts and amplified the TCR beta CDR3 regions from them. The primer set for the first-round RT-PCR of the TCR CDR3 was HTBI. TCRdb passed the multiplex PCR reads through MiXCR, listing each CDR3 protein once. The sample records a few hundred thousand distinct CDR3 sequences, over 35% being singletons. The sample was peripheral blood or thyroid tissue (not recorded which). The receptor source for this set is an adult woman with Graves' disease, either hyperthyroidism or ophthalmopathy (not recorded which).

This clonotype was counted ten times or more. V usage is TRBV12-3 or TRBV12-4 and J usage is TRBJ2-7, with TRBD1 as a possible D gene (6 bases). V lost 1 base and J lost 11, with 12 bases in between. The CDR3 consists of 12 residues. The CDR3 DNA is TGTGCCAGCAGTTTAGTCTCGGGACAAGAGTACTTC. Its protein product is CASSLVSGQEYF.

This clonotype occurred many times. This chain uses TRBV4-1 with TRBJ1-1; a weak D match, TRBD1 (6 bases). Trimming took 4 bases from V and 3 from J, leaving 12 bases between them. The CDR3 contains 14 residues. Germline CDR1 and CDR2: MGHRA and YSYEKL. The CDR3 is CASSLDRRYTEAFF. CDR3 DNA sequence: TGCGCCAGCAGCCTCGACAGGCGTTACACTGAAGCTTTCTTT.

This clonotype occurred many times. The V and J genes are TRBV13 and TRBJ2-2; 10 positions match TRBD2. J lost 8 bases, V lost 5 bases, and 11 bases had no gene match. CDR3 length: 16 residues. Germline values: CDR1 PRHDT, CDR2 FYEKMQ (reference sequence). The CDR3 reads CASSLRTSGKAGELFF. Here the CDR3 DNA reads TGTGCCAGCAGCCTCCGGACTAGCGGCAAAGCTGGGGAGCTGTTTTTT.

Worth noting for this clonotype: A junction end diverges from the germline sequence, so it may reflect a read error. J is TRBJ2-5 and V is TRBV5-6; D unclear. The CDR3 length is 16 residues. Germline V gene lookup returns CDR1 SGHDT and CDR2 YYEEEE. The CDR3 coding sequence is TGTGCCAGCAGCTTCGGGTACGAGTATGGCTACGAGACCCAGAACTTC. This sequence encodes CASSFGYEYGYETQNF.

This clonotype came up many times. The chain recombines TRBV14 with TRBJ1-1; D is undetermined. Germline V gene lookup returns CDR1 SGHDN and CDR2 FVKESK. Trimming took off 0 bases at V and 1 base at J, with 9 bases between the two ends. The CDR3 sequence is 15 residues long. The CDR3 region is CASSQDPGQNTEAFF. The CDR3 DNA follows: TGTGCCAGCAGCCAAGATCCGGGCCAGAACACTGAAGCTTTCTTT.

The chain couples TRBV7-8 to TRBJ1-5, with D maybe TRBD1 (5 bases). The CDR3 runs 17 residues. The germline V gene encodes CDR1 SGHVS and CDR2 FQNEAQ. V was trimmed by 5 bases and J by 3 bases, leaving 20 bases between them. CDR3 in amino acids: CASSSAPGQSLNQPQHF. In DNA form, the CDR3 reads TGTGCCAGCAGCAGCGCCCCGGGGCAGAGCCTCAATCAGCCCCAGCATTTT.